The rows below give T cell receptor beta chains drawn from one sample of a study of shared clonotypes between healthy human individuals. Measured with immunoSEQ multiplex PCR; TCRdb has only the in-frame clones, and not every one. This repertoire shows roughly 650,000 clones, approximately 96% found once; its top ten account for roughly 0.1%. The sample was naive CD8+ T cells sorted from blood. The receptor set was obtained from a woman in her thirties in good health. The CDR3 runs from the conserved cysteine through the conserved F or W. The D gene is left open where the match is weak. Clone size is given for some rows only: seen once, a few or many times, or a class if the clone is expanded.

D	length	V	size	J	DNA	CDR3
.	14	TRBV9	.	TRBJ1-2	TGTGCCAGCAGCCCCTTCGACGGGAGCTATGGCTACACCTTC	CASSPFDGSYGYTF
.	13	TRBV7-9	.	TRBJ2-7	TGTGCCAGCAGCCTCGGACATACCTACGAGCAGTACTTC	CASSLGHTYEQYF
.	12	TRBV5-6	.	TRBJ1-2	TGTGCCAGCAGGGAAGGGATCTATGGCTACACCTTC	CASREGIYGYTF
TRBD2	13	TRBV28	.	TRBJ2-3	TGTGCCAGCAGGGGCGGGAGTGCTTATACGCAGTATTTT	CASRGGSAYTQYF
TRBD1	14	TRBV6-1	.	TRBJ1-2	TGTGCCAGCAGTGAACAGGACAGGATCTATGGCTACACCTTC	CASSEQDRIYGYTF
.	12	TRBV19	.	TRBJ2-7	TGTGCCAGTAATGAAGGGGGGGGAGAGCAGTACTTC	CASNEGGGEQYF
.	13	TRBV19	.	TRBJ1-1	TGTGCCAGTAGTATACAGGGGAAGACTGAAGCTTTCTTT	CASSIQGKTEAFF
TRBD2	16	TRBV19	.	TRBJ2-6	TGTGCCAGTAACGGCGGGAGAACCTCTGGGGCCAACGTCCTGACTTTC	CASNGGRTSGANVLTF
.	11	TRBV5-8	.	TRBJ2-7	TGTGCCAGCAGCTTGAATCCCGAGCAGTACTTC	CASSLNPEQYF
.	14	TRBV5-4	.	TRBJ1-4	TGTGCCAGCAGCTTGGAAGGGGAAGGTGAAAAACTGTTTTTT	CASSLEGEGEKLFF
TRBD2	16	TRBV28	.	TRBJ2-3	TGTGCCAGCAGTTCCCCCAGGGAGCGGGAGATGGATACGCAGTATTTT	CASSSPREREMDTQYF
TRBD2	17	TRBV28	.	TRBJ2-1	TGTGCCAGCAGTTTACCTACACTAGCGGGAGTTGGAAATGAGCAGTTCTTC	CASSLPTLAGVGNEQFF
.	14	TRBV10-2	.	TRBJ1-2	TGCGCCAGCAGTGAGTCCCCAGGGAACTATGGCTACACCTTC	CASSESPGNYGYTF
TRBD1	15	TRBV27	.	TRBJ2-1	TGTGCCAGCACCCTCGGACAGGGACCCTACAATGAGCAGTTCTTC	CASTLGQGPYNEQFF
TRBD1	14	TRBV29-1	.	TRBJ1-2	TGCAGCGTGCATATGGGACAGGGGGACTATGGCTACACCTTC	CSVHMGQGDYGYTF
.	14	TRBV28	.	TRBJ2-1	TGTGCCAGCAGTTTAAGAGGATCCTACAATGAGCAGTTCTTC	CASSLRGSYNEQFF
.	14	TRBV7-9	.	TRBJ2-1	TGTGCCAGCTCGCGGGACTTTTCCTACAATGAGCAGTTCTTC	CASSRDFSYNEQFF
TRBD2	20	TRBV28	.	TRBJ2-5	TGTGCCAGCAGTTCGCCAGGACTAGCGGGCGGACAAACCACCTTAGAGACCCAGTACTTC	CASSSPGLAGGQTTLETQYF
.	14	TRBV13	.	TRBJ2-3	TGTGCCAGCAGCTTAGTGCTAGGGGCAGATACGCAGTATTTT	CASSLVLGADTQYF
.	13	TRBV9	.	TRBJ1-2	TGTGCCAGCAGCGGGACGCTGGACTATGGCTACACCTTC	CASSGTLDYGYTF
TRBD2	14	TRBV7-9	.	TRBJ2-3	TGTGCCAGCAGACCTAGCGGGAGACCAGATACGCAGTATTTT	CASRPSGRPDTQYF
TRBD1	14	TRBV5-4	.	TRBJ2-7	TGTGCCAGCAGCTTGGGTGACAGGGACTACGAGCAGTACTTC	CASSLGDRDYEQYF
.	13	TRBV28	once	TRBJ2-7	TGTGCCAGCAGAGACCTGGGTACCGGGGAGCAGTACTTC	CASRDLGTGEQYF
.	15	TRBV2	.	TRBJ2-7	TGTGCCAGCAGTGATGGGGTGCAGGGCCGGAGGCGGCAGTACTTC	CASSDGVQGRRRQYF
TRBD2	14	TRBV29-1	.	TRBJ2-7	TGCAGCGTTGAACTAGCGGGCGCACTCTACGAGCAGTACTTC	CSVELAGALYEQYF
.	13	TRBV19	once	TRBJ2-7	TGTGCCAGCAGTGGTGTAAACGGGTACGAGCAGTACTTC	CASSGVNGYEQYF
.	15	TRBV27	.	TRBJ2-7	TGTGCCAGCAGTTTATTGGGGGAGGTCGGCTACGAGCAGTACTTC	CASSLLGEVGYEQYF
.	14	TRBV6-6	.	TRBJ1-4	TGTGCCAGCAGTGGAGGACAGACTAATGAAAAACTGTTTTTT	CASSGGQTNEKLFF
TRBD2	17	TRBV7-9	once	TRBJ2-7	TGTGCCAGCAGTTTAGGGAAAGGGACTAGCGGGAGTGCCGAGCAGTACTTC	CASSLGKGTSGSAEQYF
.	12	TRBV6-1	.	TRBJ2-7	TGTGCCAGCAGTGAAGCGAGCTACGAGCAGTACTTC	CASSEASYEQYF
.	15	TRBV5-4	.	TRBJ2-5	TGTGCCAGCAGCTTGGCCGGGTCGTCACAAGAGACCCAGTACTTC	CASSLAGSSQETQYF
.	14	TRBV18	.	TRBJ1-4	TGTGCCAGCTCATCTTACCGGGACCTAGGGAAACTGTTTTTT	CASSSYRDLGKLFF
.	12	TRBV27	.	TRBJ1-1	TGTGCCAGCAGTTTCGGAGCCTCTGAGCCTTTCTTT	CASSFGASEPFF
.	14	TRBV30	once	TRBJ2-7	TGTGCCTGGAGTCGTAAGACAAACTTCTACGAGCAGTACTTC	CAWSRKTNFYEQYF
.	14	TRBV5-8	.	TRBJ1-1	TGTGCCAGCACCCTGGACCTAATGAACACTGAAGCTTTCTTT	CASTLDLMNTEAFF
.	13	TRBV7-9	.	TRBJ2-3	TGTGCCAGCAGCTACGACGGAGCAGATACGCAGTATTTT	CASSYDGADTQYF